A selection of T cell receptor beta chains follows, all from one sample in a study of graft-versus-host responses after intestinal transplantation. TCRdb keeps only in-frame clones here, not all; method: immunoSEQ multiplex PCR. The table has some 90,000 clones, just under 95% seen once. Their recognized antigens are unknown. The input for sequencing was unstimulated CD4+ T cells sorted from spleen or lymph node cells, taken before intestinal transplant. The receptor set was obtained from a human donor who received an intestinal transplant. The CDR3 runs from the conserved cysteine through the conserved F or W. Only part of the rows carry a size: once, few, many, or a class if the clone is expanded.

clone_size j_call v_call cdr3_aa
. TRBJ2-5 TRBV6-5 CASSRDGQETQYF
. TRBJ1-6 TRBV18 CASSPHRSGSYNSPLHF
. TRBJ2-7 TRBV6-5 CASSPGLGFYEQYF
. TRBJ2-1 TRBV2 CASSYGIRQFF
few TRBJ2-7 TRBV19 CASSIDLRYEQYF
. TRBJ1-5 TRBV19 CASRGQVKQPQHF
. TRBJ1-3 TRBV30 CAWTPGQGNIYF
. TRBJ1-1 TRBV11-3 CASSRTGVSEAFF
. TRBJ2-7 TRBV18 CASSPLQGGEQYF
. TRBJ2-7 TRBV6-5 CASSSQSLLTYEQYF
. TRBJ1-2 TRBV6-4 CASSDSGTASYGYTF
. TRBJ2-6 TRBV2 CASSKEVVPFGANVLTF
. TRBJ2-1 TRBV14 CANSPNLAGGIDEQFF
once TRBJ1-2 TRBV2 CASSGGIGYTF
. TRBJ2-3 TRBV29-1 CSVVLAGFTDTQYF
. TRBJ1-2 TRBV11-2 CASSLIEGYTF
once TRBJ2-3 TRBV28 CASSSRGSSGRTDTQYF
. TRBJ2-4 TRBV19 CASSISDSWAKNIQYF
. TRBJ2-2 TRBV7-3 CASSLGQGDTGELFF
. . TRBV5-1 CASGQGNYEQYF
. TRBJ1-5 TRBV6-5 CASSYGDGPQHF
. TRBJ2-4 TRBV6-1 CASSASLRGAKNIQYF
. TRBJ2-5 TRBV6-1 CASSINRAQETQYF
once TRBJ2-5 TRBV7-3 CASSFGAGETQYF
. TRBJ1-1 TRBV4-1 CASSQDSYTEAFF
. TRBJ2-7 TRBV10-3 CAIGGGQAEQYF
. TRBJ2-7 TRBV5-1 CASSPFRGYEQYF
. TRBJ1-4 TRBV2 CASSEPDRLPNNEKLFF